This T cell receptor (beta chain) was found in a study of T cell changes during pregnancy in multiple sclerosis. Data came from immunoSEQ multiplex PCR; TCRdb stores just in-frame clones and leaves some out. This table holds roughly 41,000 clones, about 94% found once. Germline V CDR1 and CDR2: SNHLY, FYNNEI. With V trimmed by 5 bases and J by 1 base, 3 bases remained unmatched. The CDR3 is 16 residues long. This TCR was recovered from a female donor with multiple sclerosis, enrolled in a pregnancy study. Sequences were derived from peripheral blood, sampled in the third trimester of pregnancy. The chain has TRBV2 and TRBJ2-1; 12 nucleotides agree with TRBD2. Here the CDR3 DNA reads TGTGCCAGCAGTATGACTAGCGGGAGATCCTACAATGAGCAGTTCTTC. Its translation is CASSMTSGRSYNEQFF.